This TCR beta chain is from a study of blood T cells in healthy people across ages (dated by TCRdb to 2013 to 2016). In the study overall: In model experiments, template switching captured about one uniquely barcoded TCR beta cDNA molecule for every two T cells. To avoid experimental bias, donors of different ages were spread randomly across the sequencing lanes. Donors were grouped into four age groups: young (average 16 years), middle-aged (39), aged (around 66) and long-lived (over 80). For two donors (one aged 18 to 29 and one aged 80 or older), the study analyzed two additional independent replicas of 1 million unique cDNA reads from the same blood draw. Age-related changes in TCR beta repertoire diversity were measured in the study by deep sequencing normalized with unique cDNA molecular identifiers. Beyond this particular receptor, the publication reports: Donor CMV infection status was unknown, potentially confounding age-related changes in expanded clonotypes. Observed TCR beta diversity per million T cells fell roughly linearly with age, and a significant reduction was already apparent by age roughly 40. Compared with the aged group, more naive CD4+ T cells, fewer expanded clones and increased TCR diversity were shown by the long-lived group, suggesting age selection. Estimates of total diversity from one million sequenced T cells were regarded as lower bounds and underestimates. A strong correlation was found between observed TCR beta diversity and the percentage of naive T cells measured by flow cytometry. Conclusive comparison of naive and antigen-experienced compartments was prevented by the profiling of bulk unsorted PBMCs.

Via the germline V gene (reference sequence), CDR1 is LNHDA and CDR2 SQIVND. The CDR3 holds 13 amino acids from the cysteine to the phenylalanine. The read is trimmed to its CDR3 DNA, 39 bases read in frame from base 1. Germline trimming: 5 bases from V, 11 bases from J; junction bases outside gene matches: 10. The method was 5' RACE. Sequencing relied on an Illumina HiSeq 2500. A second roughly 7 to 11 cycle PCR used a sample-barcoded 5' primer and a J-beta primer mix. A template-switch 5' adaptor carrying 12 random nucleotides introduced a unique molecular identifier onto each TCR beta cDNA molecule. Each sample yielded at least 3 million CDR3-containing paired-end reads. The Mint cDNA synthesis kit, primed by a TRBC-specific oligonucleotide, was used to synthesize first-strand cDNA from all RNA. Following uracil-DNA glycosylase treatment, all cDNA underwent a first 18-cycle PCR with the universal primers M1SS and BC2_uni_R. In the paper's pipeline: Each sample was normalized by randomly selecting 1 million high-quality reads, each carrying a distinct molecular identifier. Instead of being binned into consensus sequences, reads with shared molecular identifiers were discarded. MiTCR, set to a Q25 quality threshold and the strictest error-elimination algorithm, was used for CDR3 identification, clonotype clustering and error correction. Lower-bound total TCR beta diversity was estimated with a nonparametric unseen species model using Euler transformation. In-frame beta chains were kept once TCRdb had trimmed the public reads at Q25 with fastp and called clones with MiXCR. Rows merge per CDR3 protein into single entries with the most common DNA and genes. The V and J calls come from TCRdb's annotation, not from the publication. This sample comprises over 600,000 distinct CDR3 sequences, 46% of them detected only once. The ten top clones hold less than 20% of the sample.

The donors were 40 or so Caucasian individuals from Russia, aged roughly 6 to 100 years, who were systemically healthy. Each donor gave around 9.8 milliliters of peripheral blood, collected into EDTA-treated Vacutainer tubes. Ficoll-Paque density-gradient centrifugation was used to isolate PBMCs, with at least 6.5 million per sample. Total RNA, at least 6 micrograms per sample, was extracted from PBMCs with Trizol reagent. For every donor, flow cytometry on a PBMC aliquot measured the percentage of naive CD45RAhigh/CD27high T cells. On this clonotype itself: The antigen it recognizes is unknown. The sample holds no much larger clone one base away, and base qualities are not on file.

Sequencing input: blood. This receptor chain uses TRBV19 and TRBJ2-5; 8 nucleotides in the junction match TRBD1. This clonotype was obtained from a man at least 80 years old in good health. CDR3 region: CASSEYDRGEQYF. The nucleotide sequence is given as TGTGCCAGTAGTGAATACGACAGGGGAGAGCAGTACTTC.